The present T cell receptor (beta chain) was sequenced within a study of T cell responses to AZD1222 COVID-19 vaccine. A note on this clone: Its antigen is currently unknown.

Using immunoSEQ multiplex PCR, the repertoire was profiled, and TCRdb retains in-frame clones only, with some absent. Of 150,000 to 200,000 clones in the sample, around 93% were seen once. Whole-study findings and limits: Among the donors, most were white British and more were female, and clonal diversity was possibly underestimated. Vaccine-associated CD4 TCRs ranged over spike, dominating at 160-218 and 743-854. Samples come after the peak T cell response, not at day 14. A reported finding is that nearly half of spike-specific TCRs target unmutated variant regions.

Trimming removed 2 bases at V and 6 bases at J, with 5 bases between. The germline V gene encodes CDR1 MNHEY and CDR2 SVGEGT. The CDR3 contains 12 residues. Specimen: peripheral blood, collected on day 0 of AZD1222 vaccination. The J gene is TRBJ1-5, the V gene TRBV6-2 or TRBV6-3; D is uncertain. This clonotype was sampled from an adult in good health. As DNA, the CDR3 is TGTGCCAGCAGTTACGGAAGTCAGCCCCAGCATTTT. Protein sequence: CASSYGSQPQHF.